This TCR beta chain was sequenced during a study of identical twins. TCRdb passed the 5' RACE reads through MiXCR, listing each CDR3 protein once. The sample comprises around 450,000 distinct CDR3 sequences, 13% to 15% of which are singletons, and about 0.52% rests with the top ten. The CDR3 sequence is 15 residues long. Germline trimming cut 7 bases from V and 0 bases from J; bases unmatched to any gene: 4. Germline V gene lookup returns CDR1 SGHTA and CDR2 FQGNSA. Findings of the study overall: Twin-shared out-of-frame alpha sequences showed excess low generation probability. Compared with models, monozygotic twins showed more out-of-frame TCR alpha sharing.

About this clonotype: The antigen is undetermined.

Separately, the same data were catalogued under a study of yellow fever vaccine responses in identical twins.

The chain uses TRBV7-2 and TRBJ2-1; 9 bases line up with TRBD2. The material sequenced was CD4+ T cells sorted from blood. This receptor was identified in a woman under 30 in good health. CDR3 sequence (DNA): TGTGCCAGCACCCTTAGCGGGAGCTCCTACAATGAGCAGTTCTTC. It codes for CASTLSGSSYNEQFF.